These 23 T cell receptor beta chains came from one sample sequenced in a study of cytomegalovirus exposure and HLA in healthy donors. It was with 60 Vbeta and 13 Jbeta primers that the PCR ran. Sequenced by immunoSEQ multiplex PCR; TCRdb stores in-frame clones only, minus some. In the table there are some 150,000 clones, approximately 81% of which are singletons. Sequences were obtained from PBMCs. These receptors all stem from a boy under 10 years old in good health and CMV-seronegative.

In its sample, this clone was seen once. This chain uses TRBV19 with TRBJ1-1; TRBD1 matches at 9 bases. CDR1 and CDR2 from the germline V gene are LNHDA and SQIVND (reference sequence). V dropped 9 bases and J dropped 8; count of bases not matched to a gene: 22. The CDR3 spans 17 residues. This chain's CDR3 is CASGVRITGGANSEAFF. CDR3 sequence (DNA): TGTGCCAGCGGGGTCCGAATAACAGGGGGCGCGAATTCGGAAGCTTTCTTT.

This chain links TRBV28 with TRBJ2-7, with D unresolved. CDR1 is MDHEN, CDR2 SYDVKM, per germline. The CDR3 has 16 amino acids. The V end was cut by 0 bases, the J end by 0 bases, with 12 bases between. CDR3 protein: CASSLWAPPNSYEQYF. The DNA of the CDR3 is TGTGCCAGCAGTTTATGGGCACCCCCCAACTCCTACGAGCAGTACTTC.

The chain uses TRBV5-5 and TRBJ2-6, with D hard to call. The CDR3 is made up of 15 amino acids. V was trimmed by 1 base and J by 2 bases, leaving 7 bases between them. Germline V CDR1 and CDR2: SGHKS, YYEKEE (reference sequence). Here the CDR3 reads CASSLLSAGANVLTF. The CDR3 bases are TGTGCCAGCAGCTTGCTGTCGGCTGGGGCCAACGTCCTGACTTTC.

In its sample, this clone was seen once. DNA of the CDR3: TGTGCCAGCAGGACAGGGGAGGGTGGCTACACCTTC. Its translation is CASRTGEGGYTF. This chain connects TRBV28 to TRBJ1-2; TRBD1 matches 8 bases. V lost 6 bases, J lost 7 bases, and 4 bases stayed unmatched. Germline lookup yields CDR1 MDHEN and CDR2 SYDVKM. The CDR3 is made up of 12 amino acids.

This clone was found a few times. The rearrangement joins TRBV10-1 to TRBJ2-3; possible D gene TRBD2, 7 bases. The V end was cut by 5 bases, the J end by 5 bases, with 14 bases between. This CDR3 spans 14 amino acids. The germline gives CDR1 WNHNN, CDR2 SYGVQD (reference sequence). The CDR3 DNA reads TGCGCCAGCAGTAGGGGAGGGGGAGGAGATACGCAGTATTTT. It yields the protein CASSRGGGGDTQYF.

As concerns this clone: At the DNA level, this CDR3 is encoded by other sequences in the same sample as well. V gene TRBV7-3 combines with J gene TRBJ1-1, with D perhaps matching TRBD1 (6 bases). V was cut by 2 bases and J by 5 bases, with 9 bases left in between. In germline, CDR1 is SGHTA, CDR2 FQGTGA. CDR3 length: 13 residues. CDR3 in amino acids: CASSLSGDTEAFF. DNA of the CDR3: TGTGCCAGCAGCTTATCAGGGGATACTGAAGCTTTCTTT.

The CDR3 DNA sequence: TGTGCCAGCAGCTTAGCCGAGGGAACTAACTATGGCTACACCTTC. Amino acid sequence: CASSLAEGTNYGYTF. This rearrangement joins TRBV7-2 to TRBJ1-2; the D is unclear. Germline V CDR1 and CDR2: SGHTA, FQGNSA. The CDR3 is 15 residues long. The V gene lost 0 bases and the J gene lost 0 bases, with 8 bases spanning the gap. Combining the CDR3 with reference TRBV7-2 and TRBJ1-2 gives the whole variable domain GAGVSQSPSNKVTEKGKDVELRCDPISGHTALYWYRQSLGQGLEFLIYFQGNSAPDKSGLPSDRFSAERTGGSVSTLTIQRTQQEDSAVYLCASSLAEGTNYGYTFGSGTRLTVV.

The DNA of the CDR3 is TGCAGCGTCTGGGACAGGGTCGGGCAGCCCCAGCATTTT. It is translated as CSVWDRVGQPQHF. The chain combines TRBV29-1 with TRBJ1-5, with TRBD1 identical over 9 bases. Germline CDR1 and CDR2: SQVTM and ANQGSEA. The CDR3 sequence is 13 residues long. J was trimmed by 7 bases and V by 6 bases; bases with no gene match: 7.

This clone is a singleton in its sample. The J gene is TRBJ2-1, the V gene TRBV5-8, with TRBD2 identical over 7 bases. The CDR3 runs 15 residues. The germline gives CDR1 SGHTS, CDR2 YDEGEE. The V segment lost 7 bases and the J segment 3 bases; nucleotides outside the gene matches: 10. CDR3 amino acids: CASWLGAGYYNEQFF. The CDR3 bases are TGTGCCAGCTGGCTTGGAGCGGGATACTACAATGAGCAGTTCTTC.

The J gene is TRBJ1-1, the V gene TRBV5-1; tentatively, D is TRBD1 (6 bases). Looked up from germline, CDR1 is SGHRS and CDR2 is YFSETQ. The CDR3 totals 14 residues. Trimming removed 2 bases from V and 5 bases from J, with 13 bases in between. The CDR3 region has the DNA TGCGCCAGCAGCTTTAATACCGGGACAACTGAAGCTTTCTTT. This codes for CASSFNTGTTEAFF. The full variable domain, completed using reference TRBV5-1 and TRBJ1-1, is KAGVTQTPRYLIKTRGQQVTLSCSPISGHRSVSWYQQTPGQGLQFLFEYFSETQRNKGNFPGRFSGRQFSNSRSEMNVSTLELGDSALYLCASSFNTGTTEAFFGQGTRLTVV.

The chain is built from TRBV30 and TRBJ1-1; a possible D gene is TRBD1 (5 bases). Germline V gene lookup returns CDR1 GTSNPN and CDR2 SVGIG (reference sequence). CDR3 length: 12 residues. Trimming left V 2 bases short and J 6 bases short, with 10 bases between. CDR3 nucleotides: TGTGCCTGGAGTCCGCGGGACGCTGAAGCTTTCTTT. It encodes CAWSPRDAEAFF.

This chain connects TRBV10-3 to TRBJ2-1; TRBD2 aligns across 9 bases. The J segment lost 9 bases and the V segment lost 9 bases, leaving 18 bases of the junction unmatched. The CDR3 has 16 residues. The germline V gene has CDR1 ENHRY and CDR2 SYGVKD. The CDR3 coding sequence is TGTGCCATACAAGGAGGGGCGGGGGGGCCTTTGGGTGAGCAGTTCTTC. This sequence encodes CAIQGGAGGPLGEQFF.

This clone was seen just once. This chain joins TRBV11-2 and TRBJ2-7; TRBD2 is a possible D gene (5 bases). CDR1 and CDR2 from the germline V gene are SGHAT and FQNNGV. With 4 bases removed from V and 2 bases from J, the gap between germline ends came to 18 bases. CDR3 size: 16 residues. The DNA of the CDR3 is TGTGCCAGCAGCTCCCACCGGACTGGCCGCCCCTACGAGCAGTACTTC. It codes for CASSSHRTGRPYEQYF.

This chain uses TRBV7-8 with TRBJ1-1; D remains ambiguous. V lost 5 bases and J 8 bases, leaving 18 bases between the germline ends. The germline V gene encodes CDR1 SGHVS and CDR2 FQNEAQ. The CDR3 has 14 amino acids. The CDR3 loop reads CASSARRAVIEAFF. Here the CDR3 DNA reads TGTGCCAGCAGCGCCCGAAGAGCGGTGATAGAAGCTTTCTTT. Full variable domain (rest looked up from reference TRBV7-8 and TRBJ1-1): GAGVSQSPRYKVAKRGQDVALRCDPISGHVSLFWYQQALGQGPEFLTYFQNEAQLDKSGLPSDRFFAERPEGSVSTLKIQRTQQEDSAVYLCASSARRAVIEAFFGQGTRLTVV.

Turning to this clone: A junction boundary mismatches the germline segment, possibly from a read error. This specimen includes other DNA sequences encoding the same CDR3. V and J are TRBV5-4 and TRBJ1-1; TRBD1 aligns across 7 bases. The V gene's germline CDR1 is SGHNT and CDR2 YYREEE (reference sequence). This CDR3 is built from 17 residues. The CDR3 DNA reads TGTGCCAGCAGCTTGCGGGGTAGTAGGGGGCGCGACACTGAAGCTTTTTTT. Protein product: CASSLRGSRGRDTEAFF.

This clone occurred once. The gene calls are TRBV4-1 and TRBJ1-2; the D gene is possibly TRBD1 (6 bases). In germline, CDR1 is MGHRA, CDR2 YSYEKL. With 3 bases removed from V and 3 bases from J, the gap between germline ends came to 23 bases. This CDR3 contains 18 residues. The chain's CDR3 is CASSQSRGRGGRDYGYTF. The CDR3, as DNA: TGCGCCAGCAGCCAGTCAAGGGGTCGAGGGGGTAGGGACTATGGCTACACCTTC.

In regard to this clone: One end of the junction is discordant with germline, which a read error may explain. The chain combines TRBV7-9 with TRBJ2-7; perhaps TRBD2 as D (6 bases). The CDR3 sequence is 11 residues long. Germline CDR1 is SEHNR and CDR2 is FQNEAQ (reference sequence). CDR3 nucleotides: TGTTCCAGCAGCCGGGGGTACGAGCAGTACTTC. Its protein is CSSSRGYEQYF.

V usage is TRBV6-5 and J usage is TRBJ1-6, with TRBD1 matching over 9 bases. The CDR3 contains 15 residues. The J segment lost 8 bases and the V segment lost 6 bases, leaving 8 bases of the junction unmatched. Germline V CDR1 and CDR2: MNHEY, SVGAGI. The CDR3 coding sequence is TGTGCCAGCAGGGGGACGGGACAGGGTGATTCACCCCTCCACTTT. Protein sequence: CASRGTGQGDSPLHF.

This chain connects TRBV30 to TRBJ2-7; TRBD1 might be the D (6 bases). V gave up 3 bases and J gave up 6 bases, with 21 bases separating them. CDR1 GTSNPN and CDR2 SVGIG come from the germline V gene (reference sequence). This CDR3 region has 15 residues. The CDR3 reads CAWSNEGQGFSEQYF. The CDR3 bases are TGTGCCTGGAGCAACGAGGGCCAGGGGTTCTCCGAGCAGTACTTC.

This rearrangement joins TRBV7-2 to TRBJ1-2, with 7 bases that match TRBD1. This CDR3 has 14 amino acids. Germline CDR1 SGHTA, CDR2 FQGNSA. Trimming at V came to 5 bases and at J to 8 bases, leaving 11 bases not matched to a gene. The CDR3 is CASSPRQGRRGYTF. The CDR3 nucleotides read TGTGCCAGCAGCCCCCGACAGGGTAGGCGCGGCTACACCTTC.

This chain joins TRBV29-1 and TRBJ2-7, with 7 bases fitting TRBD1. CDR1 and CDR2 (germline): SQVTM, ANQGSEA. The V gene end was trimmed by 4 bases and the J gene end by 6 bases; junction bases not matched to a gene: 9. The CDR3 spans 13 residues. The CDR3 reads CSVVRGRAGEQYF. The CDR3 DNA is TGCAGCGTTGTGAGGGGGCGAGCCGGCGAGCAGTACTTC.

CDR3 DNA sequence: TGTGCTAGTGTCCCTAAGGGGACAGGGGTTCTAGAGCCCCAGCATTTT. Amino acids: CASVPKGTGVLEPQHF. This chain joins TRBV12-5 and TRBJ1-5; 10 bases match TRBD1. After removal of 7 bases from V and 8 bases from J, the junction contained 14 bases not matched to a gene. The CDR3 is 16 amino acids. The germline CDR1 and CDR2 sequences are LGHNT and FRNRAP.

This chain links TRBV5-1 with TRBJ2-5, with 7 positions matching TRBD2. The J call is doubtful: the DNA matches TRBJ2-7 better. In germline, CDR1 is SGHRS, CDR2 YFSETQ. The length of the CDR3 is 14 residues. The DNA of the CDR3 is TGCGCCAGCAGCTTGCAGGGAGGGCTAAACGAGCAGTACTTC. Its protein is CASSLQGGLNEQYF.